This T cell receptor beta chain was observed in a study of T cell responses to AZD1222 COVID-19 vaccine. Sequenced by immunoSEQ multiplex PCR; TCRdb stores in-frame clones only, minus some. Of roughly 130,000 clones listed, around 94% are singletons. On this clone itself: Its antigen is unknown. One end of the junction does not line up with germline, which may come from a read error.

Findings and caveats of the study: Females made up more of the donors, who were largely white British, and clonal diversity may have come out too low. The study sampled repertoires only after the peak T cell response. Spike-specific TCR breadth and depth grew following two AZD1222 doses.

The V gene's germline CDR1 is SQVTM and CDR2 ANQGSEA. The CDR3 contains 11 residues. The TCR was taken from an adult in good health. The sequencing used peripheral blood, collected on day 0 of AZD1222 vaccination. The chain couples TRBV29-1 to TRBJ2-1, with D possibly being TRBD1 (6 bases). The CDR3 DNA follows: TGCAGCGCAAAAGGGACAAATGTGCAGTTCTTC. This sequence encodes CSAKGTNVQFF.